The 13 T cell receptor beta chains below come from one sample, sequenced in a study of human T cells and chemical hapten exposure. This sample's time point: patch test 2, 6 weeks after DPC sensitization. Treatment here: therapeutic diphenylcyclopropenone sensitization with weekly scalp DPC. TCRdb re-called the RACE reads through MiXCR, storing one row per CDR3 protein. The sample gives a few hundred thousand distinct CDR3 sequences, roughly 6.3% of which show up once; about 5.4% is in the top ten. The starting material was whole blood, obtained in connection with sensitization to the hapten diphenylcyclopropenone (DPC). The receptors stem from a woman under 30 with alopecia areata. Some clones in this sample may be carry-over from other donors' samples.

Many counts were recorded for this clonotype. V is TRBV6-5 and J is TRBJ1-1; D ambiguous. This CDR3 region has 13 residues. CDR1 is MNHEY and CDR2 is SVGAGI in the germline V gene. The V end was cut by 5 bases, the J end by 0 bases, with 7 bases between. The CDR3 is CASSGGVNTEAFF. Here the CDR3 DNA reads TGTGCCAGCAGTGGCGGGGTGAACACTGAAGCTTTCTTT.

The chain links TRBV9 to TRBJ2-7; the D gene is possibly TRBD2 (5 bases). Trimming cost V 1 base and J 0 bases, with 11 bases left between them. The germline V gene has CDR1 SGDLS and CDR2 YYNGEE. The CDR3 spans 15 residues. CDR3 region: CASSVSGGFSYEQYF. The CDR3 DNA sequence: TGTGCCAGCAGCGTAAGCGGTGGGTTCTCCTACGAGCAGTACTTC.

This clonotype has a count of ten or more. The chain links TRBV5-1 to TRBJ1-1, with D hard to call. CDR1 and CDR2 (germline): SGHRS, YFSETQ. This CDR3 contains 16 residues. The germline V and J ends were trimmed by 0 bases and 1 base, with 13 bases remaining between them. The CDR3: CASSLASPGSNTEAFF. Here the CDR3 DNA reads TGCGCCAGCAGCTTGGCTAGCCCCGGGTCGAACACTGAAGCTTTCTTT.

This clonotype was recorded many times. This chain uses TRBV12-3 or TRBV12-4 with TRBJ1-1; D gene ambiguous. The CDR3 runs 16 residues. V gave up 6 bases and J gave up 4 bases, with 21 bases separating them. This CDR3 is CASSPRGRREGTEAFF. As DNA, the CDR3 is TGTGCCAGCAGCCCCCGAGGCCGGAGGGAGGGCACTGAAGCTTTCTTT.

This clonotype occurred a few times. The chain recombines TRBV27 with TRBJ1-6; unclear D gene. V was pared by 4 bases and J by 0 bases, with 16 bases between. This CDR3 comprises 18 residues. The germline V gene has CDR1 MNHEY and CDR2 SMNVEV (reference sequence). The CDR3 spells CASSSQSVVSSYNSPLHF. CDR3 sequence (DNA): TGTGCCAGCAGTTCCCAATCAGTGGTTAGCTCCTATAATTCACCCCTCCACTTT.

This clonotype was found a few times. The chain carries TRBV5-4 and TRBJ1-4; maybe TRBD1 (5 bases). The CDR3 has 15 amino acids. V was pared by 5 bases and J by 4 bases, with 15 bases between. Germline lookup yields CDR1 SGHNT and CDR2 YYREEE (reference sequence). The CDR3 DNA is TGTGCCAGCAGTGAACTGGGACGGGGTAATGAAAAACTGTTTTTT. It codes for CASSELGRGNEKLFF.

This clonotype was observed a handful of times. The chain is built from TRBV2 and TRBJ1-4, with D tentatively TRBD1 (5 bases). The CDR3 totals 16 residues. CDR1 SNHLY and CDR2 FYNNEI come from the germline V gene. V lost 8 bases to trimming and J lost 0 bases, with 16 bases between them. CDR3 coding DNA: TGTGCCAGCCGGGCAGGGCTCTCTGCAACTAATGAAAAACTGTTTTTT. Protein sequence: CASRAGLSATNEKLFF.

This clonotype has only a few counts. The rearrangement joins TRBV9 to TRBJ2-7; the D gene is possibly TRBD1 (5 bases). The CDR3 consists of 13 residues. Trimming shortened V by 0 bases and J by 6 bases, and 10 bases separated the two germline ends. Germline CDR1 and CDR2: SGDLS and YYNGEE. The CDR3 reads CASSVDRLGEQYF. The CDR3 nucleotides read TGTGCCAGCAGCGTAGACAGGTTGGGCGAGCAGTACTTC.

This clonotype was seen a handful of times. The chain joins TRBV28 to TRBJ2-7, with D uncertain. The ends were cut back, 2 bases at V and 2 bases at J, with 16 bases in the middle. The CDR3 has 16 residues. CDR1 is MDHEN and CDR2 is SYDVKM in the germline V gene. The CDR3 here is CASSLHSVGLTYEQYF. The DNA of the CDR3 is TGTGCCAGCAGTTTACATTCCGTGGGTTTAACCTACGAGCAGTACTTC.

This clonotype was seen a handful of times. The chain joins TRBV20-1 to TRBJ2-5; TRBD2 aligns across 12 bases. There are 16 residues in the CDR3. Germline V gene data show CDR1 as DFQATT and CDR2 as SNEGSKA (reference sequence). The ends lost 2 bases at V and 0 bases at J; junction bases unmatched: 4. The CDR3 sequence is CSARSLAGGYQETQYF. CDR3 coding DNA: TGCAGTGCTAGATCTCTAGCGGGGGGGTACCAAGAGACCCAGTACTTC.

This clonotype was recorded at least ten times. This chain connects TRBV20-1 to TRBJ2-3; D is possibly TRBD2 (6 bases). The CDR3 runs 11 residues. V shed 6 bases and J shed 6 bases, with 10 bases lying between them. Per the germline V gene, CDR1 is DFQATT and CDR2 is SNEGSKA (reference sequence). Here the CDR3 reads CSAAGRDTQYF. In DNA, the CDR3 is TGCAGTGCCGCGGGACGTGATACGCAGTATTTT.

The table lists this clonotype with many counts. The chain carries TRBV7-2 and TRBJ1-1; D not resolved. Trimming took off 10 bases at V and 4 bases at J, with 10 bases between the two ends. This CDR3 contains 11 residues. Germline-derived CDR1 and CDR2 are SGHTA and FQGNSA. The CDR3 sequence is CATVRGTEAFF. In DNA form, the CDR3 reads TGTGCCACCGTCCGGGGCACTGAAGCTTTCTTT.

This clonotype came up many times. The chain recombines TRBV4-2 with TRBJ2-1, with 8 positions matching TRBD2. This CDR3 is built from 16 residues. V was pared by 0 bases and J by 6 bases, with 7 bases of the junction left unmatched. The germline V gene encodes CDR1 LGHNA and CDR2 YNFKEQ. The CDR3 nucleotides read TGTGCCAGCAGCCAAGATCTCAGACTAGCGAGCAATGAGCAGTTCTTC. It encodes CASSQDLRLASNEQFF.